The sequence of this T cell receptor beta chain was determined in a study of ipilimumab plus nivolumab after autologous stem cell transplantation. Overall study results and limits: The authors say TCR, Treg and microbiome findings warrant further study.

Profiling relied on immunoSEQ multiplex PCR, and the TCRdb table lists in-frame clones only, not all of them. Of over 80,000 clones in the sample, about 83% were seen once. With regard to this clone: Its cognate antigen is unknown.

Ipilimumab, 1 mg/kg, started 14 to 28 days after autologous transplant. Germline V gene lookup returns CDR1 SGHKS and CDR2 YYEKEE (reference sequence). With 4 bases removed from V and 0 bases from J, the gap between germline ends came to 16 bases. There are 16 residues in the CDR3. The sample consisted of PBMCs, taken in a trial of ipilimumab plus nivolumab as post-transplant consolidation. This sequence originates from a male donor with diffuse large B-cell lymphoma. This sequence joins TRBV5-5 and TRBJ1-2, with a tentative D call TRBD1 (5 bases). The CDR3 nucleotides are TGTGCCAGCAGCCCTGAACCGGGGCTGGCTAACTATGGCTACACCTTC. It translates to CASSPEPGLANYGYTF.